Included here is one TCR beta chain sequence, with context. Its target is not known. The entry originates in a study of cytotoxic CD8 clonotypes in ibrutinib-treated CLL. Overall study results and limits: Clonality was elevated at ibrutinib response and had returned toward baseline at progression. Pretreatment clonality was elevated relative to age-matched healthy donors and paralleled circulating CD8+ T-cell counts.

Per germline, CDR1 GTSNPN and CDR2 SVGIG (reference sequence). CDR3 length equals 13 residues. The J segment lost 5 bases and the V segment lost 0 bases, leaving 1 base of the junction unmatched. The sequencing depth, 1 in 200,000 to 1 in 1 million T cells, was the target. TCRdb's copy holds only in-frame clones and misses some; the assay was immunoSEQ multiplex PCR. The table lists around 70,000 clones, 90% of them singletons, with 3.1% in the top ten. The clonotype comes from a human donor with chronic lymphocytic leukemia. This material consisted of PBMCs, taken after 12 months of ibrutinib treatment. The chain combines TRBV30 with TRBJ1-5, with 7 nucleotides matching TRBD1. CDR3 in DNA: TGTGCCTGGAGTGTCCAGGGGGATCAGCCCCAGCATTTT. The encoded protein is CAWSVQGDQPQHF.